This is a list of T cell receptor beta chains from one sample in a study of tumor-infiltrating lymphocytes in primary liver carcinoma. A single record per CDR3 protein comes from TCRdb applying MiXCR to the multiplex PCR reads. The sample holds about 21,000 distinct CDR3 sequences; roughly 78% are singletons and the top ten take about two fifths. The material sequenced was liver tumor tissue from sampling region 1. Every receptor here comes from a middle-aged man with primary liver carcinoma and hepatitis B virus infection. Both conserved end residues are part of each CDR3. A D gene is named only where the DNA matches it firmly. Some rows have no size entry. The others give once, few or many, or a class for an expanded clone.

clone size,J gene,V gene,D gene,CDR3 DNA,CDR3 protein
.,TRBJ1-1,TRBV11-3,TRBD1,TGTGCTAACAGTCAGACAGGGTCTGAAGCTTTCTTT,CANSQTGSEAFF
once,TRBJ2-2,TRBV11-1,TRBD2,TGTGCCAGCAACTTGGGACTATCGTTCGACACCGGGGAGCTATTTTTT,CASNLGLSFDTGELFF
medium-sized,TRBJ2-1,TRBV29-1,TRBD2,TGCAGCGTCCGACTAGCGGGATATGAGCAGTTCTTC,CSVRLAGYEQFF
.,TRBJ2-5,TRBV11-2,.,TGTGCCAGCAGCTTAACAGTAGGGGGCTCGGGGGGGATCCAGTACTTC,CASSLTVGGSGGIQYF
.,TRBJ2-7,TRBV6-5,.,TGTGCCAGCCCCACCGGGACACGGTATGACGAGCAGTACTTC,CASPTGTRYDEQYF
.,TRBJ2-1,TRBV6-6,.,TGTGCCAGCAGTCATAGGACCTATACCTTAAATGAGCAGTTCTTC,CASSHRTYTLNEQFF
.,TRBJ2-1,TRBV4-1,.,TGCGCCAGCATCCCGCTCTGTAACAACAACAATGGGCAGTTCTTC,CASIPLCNNNNGQFF
.,TRBJ2-7,TRBV9,.,TGTGCCAGCAGCGTGGGGGCAGGGATATACGATCAGTACTTC,CASSVGAGIYDQYF
.,TRBJ2-1,TRBV10-3,.,TGTGCCATCAGAGACATGAGGCTAAATGAGCAGTTCTTC,CAIRDMRLNEQFF
.,TRBJ2-3,TRBV12-3/TRBV12-4,TRBD1,TGTGCCAGCAGTTATTGCCGGGACAGTTTAGTAACAGATACGCAGTATTTT,CASSYCRDSLVTDTQYF
few,TRBJ2-2,TRBV11-2,TRBD2,TGTGCCAGCACCGCGAGAGTCGCGGGAGGGCTATACACCGGGGAGCTGATTTTT,CASTARVAGGLYTGELIF
.,TRBJ1-1,TRBV11-2,.,TGTGCCGGCAGCGCGGGTCGGGGCCGCCCCACTGAAGCTTTCTTT,CAGSAGRGRPTEAFF
.,TRBJ2-1,TRBV6-2/TRBV6-3,TRBD2,TGTGCCAGCAAGGGTGTGCGGGAGGGCCCAAGGGGAAATGAGCAGTTCTTC,CASKGVREGPRGNEQFF
.,TRBJ2-3,TRBV4-1,.,TGCGCCACCCAGGGAGGGGGAGGTGATGGATTCATTGATACGCAGTATTTT,CATQGGGGDGFIDTQYF
.,TRBJ2-7,TRBV11-3,.,TGTGTCAACCAACGGTTGGCATACGAGCAGTACTTC,CVNQRLAYEQYF
.,TRBJ1-3,TRBV7-8,.,TGTGCCAGCAGTGGCGACACGTACTCTGGAAACACCATATATTTT,CASSGDTYSGNTIYF
.,TRBJ2-1,TRBV6-1,TRBD1,TGTGCCAGCAGTGGCCCCGGACAGGGCGACGAGCAGTTCTTC,CASSGPGQGDEQFF
.,TRBJ1-2,TRBV11-2,.,TGTGCCAGTAGCTTAGGAATTAACTATGGCTACACCTTC,CASSLGINYGYTF
few,TRBJ2-2,TRBV11-2,.,TGTGCCATCGGCTTAATGGGGGTCTCAGGGGAGCTGTTTTTT,CAIGLMGVSGELFF
few,TRBJ2-3,TRBV11-2,.,TGTACCAGCAGCCGACAACCCATCAACCACACAGATACGCGGTATTTT,CTSSRQPINHTDTRYF
many,TRBJ2-7,TRBV11-2,.,TGTGCCAGCAGCTTATCGGAGGAACAGATCCCCTACGAGCAGTACTTC,CASSLSEEQIPYEQYF
many,TRBJ2-1,TRBV11-2,.,TGTGCCAGCAGCTTAGATAGGGGCAGGAGCTCCTACAATGAGCAGTTCTTC,CASSLDRGRSSYNEQFF
.,TRBJ2-3,TRBV4-3,.,TGCGCCGGCAGCCAAGACGCGGGGGACATGCAGTATTTT,CAGSQDAGDMQYF
few,TRBJ1-2,TRBV29-1,.,TGCAGCGTCTCAGGGCAGTCTGGCCCCTATGGCAACACCTTC,CSVSGQSGPYGNTF
.,TRBJ1-2,TRBV5-1,.,TGCGCCAGCAGTCTCGGGAGTGGGGTTAACTATGGCTACACCTTC,CASSLGSGVNYGYTF
.,TRBJ2-3,TRBV14,.,TGTGCCAACAGCCAAGATGTAGCAGATACGCAGTATTTT,CANSQDVADTQYF
.,TRBJ2-4,TRBV12-3/TRBV12-4,.,TGTGCCAGCACTTTATGGAGTGGGGCGGACATAGGCAAAAACATTCAGTACTTC,CASTLWSGADIGKNIQYF
.,TRBJ2-6,TRBV4-1,.,TGTGCCAGCGGCCAGACTGCCTGGGGCTCTGAGGCCAACGTCCTGACTTTC,CASGQTAWGSEANVLTF
many,TRBJ1-3,TRBV5-1,.,TGCGCCAGCAGCTTGGACAGCTCTGGAAACACCATATATTTT,CASSLDSSGNTIYF